A selection of T cell receptor beta chains follows, all from one sample in a study of beta chain features in type 1 diabetes. TCRdb's table, derived via immunoSEQ multiplex PCR, lists solely in-frame clones and lacks some. The table has under 500,000 clones, about 32% seen once. The sample consisted of naive CD4+ T cells from blood. These TCRs come from a man between 18 and 35 years old in good health. The CDR3 runs from the conserved cysteine through the conserved F or W. Size values are once, few and many counts, or a class for expanded clones, and some rows have none.

TRBV28	-	TRBJ1-1	CASSSGDTEAFF
TRBV18	-	TRBJ2-1	CASSPSINEQFF
TRBV7-9	-	TRBJ2-1	CASSEAGPFF
TRBV19	-	TRBJ2-1	CASSPQAGVSYNEQFF
TRBV7-2	-	TRBJ2-7	CASSPSGGYEQYF
TRBV15	-	TRBJ2-6	CATSRDGVPGANVLTF
TRBV29-1	-	TRBJ2-1	CSVAGTSGPQSSYNEQFF
TRBV30	once	TRBJ1-4	CAWSVPGSRKHNEKLFF
TRBV9	-	TRBJ2-7	CASSVGTSGTYEQYF
TRBV7-2	-	TRBJ2-7	CASSSAGGAMMGQYF